The T cell receptor (beta chain) described here comes from a study of T-cell memory formation after mild COVID-19. MiXCR, run by TCRdb on the 5' RACE reads, gives a single entry per CDR3 protein. The repertoire consists of hundreds of thousands of distinct CDR3 sequences, with 19% occurring once and the leading ten covering 20% to 25%. The CDR3 extends over 14 amino acids. V lost 0 bases and J 3 bases, leaving 12 bases between the germline ends. Germline V gene data show CDR1 as SQVTM and CDR2 as ANQGSEA. Sample: PBMCs or a T cell subset sorted from them (not recorded which). The chain employs TRBV29-1 and TRBJ2-7; D may be TRBD1 (5 bases). The TCR was taken from a man younger than 35 who had mild COVID-19 (a few samples of this study predate the infection). Cell type and time point are not known. This chain's CDR3 is CSVEDPRQGYEQYF. Here the CDR3 DNA reads TGCAGCGTTGAAGATCCGAGGCAGGGCTACGAGCAGTACTTC.